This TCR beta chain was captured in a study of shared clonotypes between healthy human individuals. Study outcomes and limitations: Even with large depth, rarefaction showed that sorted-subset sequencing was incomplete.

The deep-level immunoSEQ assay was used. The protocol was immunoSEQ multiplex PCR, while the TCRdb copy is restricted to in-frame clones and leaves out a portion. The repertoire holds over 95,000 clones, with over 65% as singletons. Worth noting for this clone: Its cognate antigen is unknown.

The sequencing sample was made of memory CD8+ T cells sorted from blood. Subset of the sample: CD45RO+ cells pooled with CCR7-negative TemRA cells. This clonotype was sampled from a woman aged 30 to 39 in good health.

Here the CDR3 DNA reads TGTGCCAGCAGCTCACAGGGGGTTTGGACTGAAGCTTTCTTT. Its translation: CASSSQGVWTEAFF. The V call is TRBV5-4, the J call TRBJ1-1; 8 bases are a match to TRBD1. Germline trimming cut 3 bases from V and 5 bases from J; bases unmatched to any gene: 6. Germline CDR1 and CDR2: SGHNT and YYREEE (reference sequence). This CDR3 spans 14 amino acids.